These 29 T cell receptor beta chains originate from one sample sequenced in a study of blood T cell repertoires in COVID-19. The repertoire was sequenced with immunoSEQ multiplex PCR; TCRdb's copy has only in-frame clones and lacks some. The repertoire holds more than 250,000 clones, around 90% seen once, with approximately 18% in the top ten. Input material: PBMCs or T cells enriched from blood (not recorded which). The receptor source for this set is a woman in her 30s who had recovered from COVID-19.

The rearrangement uses TRBV29-1 and TRBJ2-7; the match to TRBD1 covers 7 bases. The CDR3 sequence is 14 residues long. The trim removed 4 bases at V and 2 bases at J, leaving 8 bases unmatched. Germline CDR1 reads SQVTM; CDR2 reads ANQGSEA. CDR3 DNA sequence: TGCAGCGTTGCAGGCCGAAGGGGGCCCTACGAGCAGTACTTC. Its translation is CSVAGRRGPYEQYF.

This clone was seen a single time. The same CDR3 also results from other DNA sequences found in this sample. The rearrangement joins TRBV28 to TRBJ2-6, with D perhaps matching TRBD1 (5 bases). V lost 8 bases and J lost 4, with 9 bases in between. This CDR3 has 13 residues. The germline V gene encodes CDR1 MDHEN and CDR2 SYDVKM. Here the CDR3 reads CASSGAGANVLTF. The DNA of the CDR3 is TGTGCCAGCTCTGGGGCCGGGGCCAACGTCCTGACTTTC. Full variable domain (outside the CDR3, taken from reference TRBV28 and TRBJ2-6): DVKVTQSSRYLVKRTGEKVFLECVQDMDHENMFWYRQDPGLGLRLIYFSYDVKMKEKGDIPEGYSVSREKKERFSLILESASTNQTSMYLCASSGAGANVLTFGAGSRLTVL.

The rearrangement uses TRBV4-3 and TRBJ2-3, with a possible D match to TRBD1 (6 bases). Trimming took 2 bases from V and 2 from J, leaving 11 bases between them. Germline values: CDR1 LGHNA, CDR2 YSLEER. CDR3 length: 15 residues. For the CDR3, the DNA is TGCGCCAGCAGCCAACAAAGACAGGCCACAGATACGCAGTATTTT. Translating it yields CASSQQRQATDTQYF.

This clone was counted only a few times. The rearrangement joins TRBV5-1 to TRBJ2-7; no reliable D call. The CDR3 loop spans 13 amino acids. Germline V CDR1 and CDR2: SGHRS, YFSETQ. V was pared by 4 bases and J by 7 bases, with 15 bases between. For the CDR3, the DNA is TGCGCCAGCAGCCATGGTCAAGCGCGGGAGCAGTACTTC. Amino acids: CASSHGQAREQYF.

The chain has TRBV4-1 and TRBJ2-2; D gene ambiguous. CDR1 is MGHRA and CDR2 is YSYEKL in the germline V gene. V lost 2 bases to trimming and J lost 4 bases, with 8 bases between them. The CDR3 length is 14 residues. The chain's CDR3 is CASSQPQLTGELFF. The DNA for the CDR3 is TGCGCCAGCAGCCAACCACAGCTCACCGGGGAGCTGTTTTTT.

This rearrangement joins TRBV9 to TRBJ1-3, with no clear D. Trimming left V 5 bases short and J 3 bases short, with 15 bases between. The germline gives CDR1 SGDLS, CDR2 YYNGEE. The CDR3 spans 15 residues. CDR3 protein: CASRNRQPRGNTIYF. Written as DNA, the CDR3 is TGTGCCAGCAGAAACAGACAACCTCGTGGAAACACCATATATTTT.

The chain has TRBV12-5 and TRBJ2-7, with D perhaps TRBD1 (6 bases). Germline CDR1 and CDR2: LGHNT and FRNRAP. CDR3 length equals 12 residues. CDR3 nucleotide sequence: TGTGACAAAGGGGGAAGCTCCTACGAGCAGTACTTC. This encodes CDKGGSSYEQYF.

The genes are TRBV7-8 and TRBJ1-1, with TRBD1 matching over 7 bases. Germline CDR1 and CDR2: SGHVS and FQNEAQ. The CDR3 runs 16 residues. V trimming: 4 bases; J trimming: 2 bases; junction bases outside the gene matches: 10. CDR3 sequence: CASSSGQVNPNTEAFF. The CDR3 DNA is TGTGCCAGCAGCTCCGGACAGGTGAATCCAAACACTGAAGCTTTCTTT.

V usage is TRBV19 and J usage is TRBJ1-4, with a tentative D call TRBD1 (5 bases). Germline V gives CDR1 LNHDA, CDR2 SQIVND (reference sequence). The V gene lost 11 bases and the J gene lost 0 bases, with 13 bases spanning the gap. This CDR3 contains 14 residues. The CDR3 DNA reads as TGTGCCGCCGGGGGGGGTGCAACTAATGAAAAACTGTTTTTT. As protein: CAAGGGATNEKLFF.

This clone was seen only a few times. V and J are TRBV7-9 and TRBJ2-2; D may be TRBD1 (6 bases). Trimming pared 4 bases from V and 0 bases from J, leaving 6 bases between. CDR1 and CDR2 (germline): SEHNR, FQNEAQ (reference sequence). The CDR3 length is 14 residues. For the CDR3, the DNA is TGTGCCAGCAGCTACAGGGCGAACACCGGGGAGCTGTTTTTT. The encoded protein is CASSYRANTGELFF.

A single count supports this clone. The CDR3 reads CASSPPSSGRDTEAFF. Written as DNA, the CDR3 is TGTGCCAGCTCACCACCGTCGTCCGGGAGGGACACTGAAGCTTTCTTT. V and J are TRBV18 and TRBJ1-1; D is unclear. CDR1 and CDR2 from the germline V gene are KGHSH and LQKENI. Trimming pared 0 bases from V and 3 bases from J, leaving 14 bases between. This CDR3 comprises 16 residues.

There are a few counts of this clone. This chain uses TRBV13 with TRBJ1-2, with TRBD1 matching 7 bases. This CDR3 comprises 12 residues. Germline values: CDR1 PRHDT, CDR2 FYEKMQ (reference sequence). Germline trimming cut 4 bases from V and 9 bases from J; bases unmatched to any gene: 5. CDR3 DNA sequence: TGTGCCAGCAGCTATCGACAGGGCAGCTACACCTTC. It specifies CASSYRQGSYTF.

The J gene is TRBJ2-7, the V gene TRBV9; D may be TRBD1 (6 bases). This CDR3 is 15 amino acids long. V was trimmed by 0 bases and J by 4 bases, leaving 14 bases between them. Germline V gene data show CDR1 as SGDLS and CDR2 as YYNGEE. The CDR3 loop is CASSVVPGAFYEQYF. Here the CDR3 DNA reads TGTGCCAGCAGCGTAGTCCCAGGGGCGTTTTACGAGCAGTACTTC. Full variable domain (rest looked up from reference TRBV9 and TRBJ2-7): DSGVTQTPKHLITATGQRVTLRCSPRSGDLSVYWYQQSLDQGLQFLIQYYNGEERAKGNILERFSAQQFPDLHSELNLSSLELGDSALYFCASSVVPGAFYEQYFGPGTRLTVT.

This clone came up once. The chain links TRBV10-1 to TRBJ1-1; 10 nucleotides match TRBD1. V lost 2 bases and J lost 1; bases outside the gene matches: 7. The germline gives CDR1 WNHNN, CDR2 SYGVQD (reference sequence). The CDR3 spans 17 residues. The CDR3, as DNA: TGCGCCAGCAGTGAGAAGGGGGACAGGGGTAGGAACACTGAAGCTTTCTTT. Protein: CASSEKGDRGRNTEAFF.

This clone was found once. This sequence joins TRBV25-1 and TRBJ2-5; 7 positions match TRBD1. Germline trimming cut 3 bases from V and 5 bases from J; bases unmatched to any gene: 6. This CDR3 contains 14 residues. CDR1 is MGHDK, CDR2 SYGVNS, per germline. The CDR3 region has the DNA TGTGCCAGCAGTGATCTCGACAGGGTCGAGACCCAGTACTTC. Encoded protein: CASSDLDRVETQYF.

This clone was found once. The chain couples TRBV28 to TRBJ1-1; 7 nucleotides match TRBD1. Germline values: CDR1 MDHEN, CDR2 SYDVKM. This CDR3 contains 14 residues. Trimming at V came to 6 bases and at J to 3 bases, leaving 7 bases not matched to a gene. DNA for the CDR3: TGTGCCAGCAGACGAGGGGGCGCGTACACTGAAGCTTTCTTT. This codes for CASRRGGAYTEAFF.

The chain employs TRBV5-1 and TRBJ2-3; D is unclear. Germline CDR1 is SGHRS and CDR2 is YFSETQ. V was pared by 1 base and J by 2 bases, with 8 bases between. CDR3 size: 14 residues. The CDR3 protein is CASSLQQVTDTQYF. CDR3 in DNA: TGCGCCAGCAGCTTGCAGCAGGTCACAGATACGCAGTATTTT.

This rearrangement joins TRBV19 to TRBJ2-5, with D possibly being TRBD2 (5 bases). V lost 9 bases and J lost 2, with 19 bases in between. This CDR3 comprises 15 residues. Germline CDR1 and CDR2: LNHDA and SQIVND (reference sequence). CDR3 nucleotide sequence: TGTGCCAGCCAACCCTCGGGGATGGGGCAAGAGACCCAGTACTTC. It specifies CASQPSGMGQETQYF.

This clone was observed once. This specimen includes other DNA sequences encoding the same CDR3. This chain links TRBV2 with TRBJ1-2; maybe TRBD1 (6 bases). V shed 1 base and J shed 4 bases, with 7 bases lying between them. Germline values: CDR1 SNHLY, CDR2 FYNNEI. This CDR3 comprises 13 residues. CDR3 coding DNA: TGTGCCAGCAGTGAAGACAGGGTCTATGGCTACACCTTC. Protein product: CASSEDRVYGYTF.

The V and J genes are TRBV7-2 and TRBJ1-5; D might be TRBD1 (6 bases). This CDR3 is built from 15 residues. Germline-derived CDR1 and CDR2 are SGHTA and FQGNSA. Between the trimmed V and J ends, which lost 1 base and 2 bases, there was a span of 9 bases. CDR3 protein: CASSLGGLGNQPQHF. The CDR3 DNA is TGTGCCAGCAGCTTAGGGGGGCTAGGCAATCAGCCCCAGCATTTT.

The chain carries TRBV29-1 and TRBJ2-4; perhaps TRBD2 as D (6 bases). This CDR3 has 13 amino acids. V gave up 1 base and J gave up 3 bases, with 7 bases separating them. Germline CDR1 is SQVTM and CDR2 is ANQGSEA. CDR3 protein: CSVEAGSKNIQYF. The CDR3 nucleotides read TGCAGCGTTGAAGCCGGGAGCAAAAACATTCAGTACTTC.

This sequence joins TRBV7-2 and TRBJ1-2; 9 positions match TRBD1. The CDR3 has 15 amino acids. V was pared by 4 bases and J by 4 bases, with 7 bases of the junction left unmatched. Per the germline V gene, CDR1 is SGHTA and CDR2 is FQGNSA. In nucleotides, the CDR3 is TGTGCCAGCAGCTCCTGGACAGGGGCGGCCTATGGCTACACCTTC. Translated: CASSSWTGAAYGYTF.

This chain links TRBV28 with TRBJ2-2; D is possibly TRBD2 (6 bases). CDR1 is MDHEN, CDR2 SYDVKM, per germline. The CDR3 totals 17 residues. Trimming pared 3 bases from V and 1 base from J, leaving 15 bases between. This CDR3 reads CASSFFGSGKNTGELFF. The CDR3 region has the DNA TGTGCCAGCAGTTTTTTCGGTAGCGGAAAGAACACCGGGGAGCTGTTTTTT.

The V and J genes are TRBV7-9 and TRBJ2-7; tentative D call: TRBD1 (6 bases). V was clipped by 2 bases and J by 4 bases, with 21 bases between them. The germline V gene has CDR1 SEHNR and CDR2 FQNEAQ (reference sequence). The CDR3 has 17 amino acids. The CDR3 sequence: CASSLRRSSRDKYEQYF. CDR3 nucleotide sequence: TGTGCCAGCAGCTTAAGACGCTCCAGCAGGGACAAGTACGAGCAGTACTTC.

This chain connects TRBV16 to TRBJ2-3, with TRBD1 matching over 10 bases. V was pared by 2 bases and J by 5 bases, with 7 bases of the junction left unmatched. From germline, CDR1 is KGHSY and CDR2 FQNENV. There are 16 residues in the CDR3. CDR3 in amino acids: CASSQPDRGQEDTQYF. The CDR3 bases are TGTGCCAGCAGCCAACCAGACAGGGGGCAGGAAGATACGCAGTATTTT.

This chain joins TRBV7-2 and TRBJ1-3; no firm D call. Looked up from germline, CDR1 is SGHTA and CDR2 is FQGNSA. The CDR3 is made up of 16 amino acids. V was pared by 5 bases and J by 0 bases, with 14 bases between. The CDR3 spells CASSPQHGISGNTIYF. CDR3 nucleotides: TGTGCCAGCAGCCCGCAACACGGGATCTCTGGAAACACCATATATTTT.

This chain links TRBV6-2 or TRBV6-3 with TRBJ2-1, with 9 positions matching TRBD1. The V gene end was trimmed by 2 bases and the J gene end by 10 bases; junction bases not matched to a gene: 12. CDR3 size: 16 residues. Germline V gene lookup returns CDR1 MNHEY and CDR2 SVGEGT. CDR3 DNA: TGTGCCAGCAGTTACAACCCCGGGACAGGGAGGGGGGAGCAGTTCTTC. Protein: CASSYNPGTGRGEQFF.

This clone showed up just a few times. V is TRBV7-2 and J is TRBJ1-2; D might be TRBD1 (6 bases). The CDR3 is 18 residues long. V gave up 6 bases and J gave up 6 bases, with 29 bases separating them. Germline V gene data show CDR1 as SGHTA and CDR2 as FQGNSA. CDR3 amino acids: CASSSHMPLTRRGHGYTF. The CDR3 DNA follows: TGTGCCAGCAGTTCCCATATGCCCCTAACCCGCAGGGGACATGGCTACACCTTC.

This chain uses TRBV19 with TRBJ1-2, with no clear D. The V end was cut by 4 bases, the J end by 2 bases, with 20 bases between. The germline V gene encodes CDR1 LNHDA and CDR2 SQIVND (reference sequence). The CDR3 is 17 residues long. The CDR3 reads CASSTRTLRIDNYGYTF. The CDR3 DNA reads TGTGCCAGTAGTACCCGAACATTGAGGATAGACAACTATGGCTACACCTTC.